This T cell receptor (beta chain) is drawn from a study of Ad26.COV2.S vaccination and SARS-CoV-2 variants. Details on this clone: Its antigen is undetermined.

Repertoires were generated with immunoSEQ multiplex PCR, while TCRdb's copy carries only in-frame clones and drops some. The profile covers roughly 380,000 clones, with 92% appearing a single time and 3% to 5% taken by the ten largest. Findings and caveats of the study: Total T cell responses may have been underestimated by the TCR breadth and depth analyses. Greater spike-specific TCR breadth was seen in vaccine recipients than in placebo recipients. Breadth of non-spike TCRs did not differ between vaccinees and placebo recipients.

This receptor was taken from a human donor who had recovered from COVID-19. Sample: peripheral blood, taken after recovery from COVID-19.

This CDR3 is CASSPPARWAGGENTEAFF. The CDR3 nucleotides read TGTGCCAGCTCACCACCGGCTAGGTGGGCAGGGGGAGAGAACACTGAAGCTTTCTTT. The chain combines TRBV18 with TRBJ1-1, with 7 nucleotides matching TRBD1. The CDR3 is 19 residues long. Per the germline V gene, CDR1 is KGHSH and CDR2 is LQKENI. V gave up 0 bases and J gave up 1 base; unmatched junction bases: 14.